A selection of T cell receptor beta chains follows, all from one sample in a study of metastatic and nonmetastatic thyroid tumors. TCRdb re-analyzed the PCR reads through MiXCR. The data contain 15,000 to 20,000 clones, roughly 34% of them seen just once; the ten biggest clones take up 11%. The sequencing input was tumor tissue. These receptors were collected from a male donor with papillary thyroid cancer or a benign thyroid nodule (not recorded which). Some clones in this sample may be carry-over from other donors' samples. Each CDR3 is given without its conserved first and last residue. The D gene is left open where the match is weak.

D: TRBD1; V: TRBV9; CDR3: ASSVGQGTGNTKAF
D: .; V: TRBV2; CDR3: ASSFHSSYNEQF
D: .; V: TRBV3-1; CDR3: ASSPDSSGANVLT
D: .; V: TRBV20-1; CDR3: SARPLAWVPDTQY
D: .; V: TRBV28; CDR3: ASSRSGVINEKLF
D: .; V: TRBV18; CDR3: ASSPDNYGYT
D: .; V: TRBV20-1; CDR3: SAMGGTRGANVLT
D: TRBD2; V: TRBV11-3; CDR3: ASSLSSGSDEQY
D: .; V: TRBV4-2; CDR3: ASSQDWQTVGEKLF
D: TRBD1; V: TRBV19; CDR3: PSSSGQGNWVGYT
D: .; V: TRBV7-8; CDR3: ASSLGRVGETQY
D: TRBD2; V: TRBV4-1; CDR3: SSSQGVTSGYEQF
D: .; V: TRBV6-4; CDR3: ASSDSDTVELF
D: TRBD2; V: TRBV20-1; CDR3: SAVGTSGHISYNEQF
D: .; V: TRBV9; CDR3: ASSVSETYEQY
D: .; V: TRBV6-4; CDR3: ASDRRYGYT
D: .; V: TRBV4-3; CDR3: ASSQDRTANTGELF
D: TRBD1; V: TRBV12-3/TRBV12-4; CDR3: ASRNRQGVIADTQY
D: TRBD2; V: TRBV18; CDR3: AGSSGLADNEQF
D: TRBD1; V: TRBV7-2; CDR3: ASSLAWTGVSPLH
D: .; V: TRBV4-2; CDR3: ASSRFRGPSEQF
D: .; V: TRBV10-1; CDR3: SSRERSGPIPYEQY
D: .; V: TRBV20-1; CDR3: SVGDRPRREQY
D: .; V: TRBV9; CDR3: ASSPLTPQGHEQF
D: TRBD1; V: TRBV6-1; CDR3: ASSWTGHSPLH
D: TRBD1; V: TRBV9; CDR3: ASSDGGQGLETQY
D: TRBD1; V: TRBV5-1; CDR3: ASSLAEGQISGNTIY
D: .; V: TRBV25-1; CDR3: ASSEWGRSQQY
D: TRBD1; V: TRBV5-1; CDR3: ASSSGTGNSPLH
D: .; V: TRBV27; CDR3: ASGHHTDTQY
D: .; V: TRBV6-5; CDR3: ASRFQGSNEQF